This TCR beta chain came from a study of TIL therapy for anti-PD-1-resistant metastatic lung cancer. Background on the study: Median tumor mutation burden was under 1.9 mutations per megabase.

Time point meaning: pre-treatment sample, taken before nivolumab and TIL therapy. Tumor tissue came from excised metastases, mostly pleural nodules or supraclavicular lymph nodes. This was the immunoSEQ v3 assay. Assay used: immunoSEQ multiplex PCR; TCRdb lists only in-frame clones, some missing. The sample contains about 9,400 clones, about 74% of which appear only once. The material was tumor tissue, obtained at baseline. This TCR was recovered from a person aged 25 to 85 with non-small cell lung cancer.

The CDR3 DNA reads as TGTGCCAGCAGCCGTCCGGGCGGAAAGACGAACACCGGGGAGCTGTTTTTT. Protein: CASSRPGGKTNTGELFF. The chain is built from TRBV7-9 and TRBJ2-2, with D unresolved. Germline values: CDR1 SEHNR, CDR2 FQNEAQ (reference sequence). The CDR3 spans 17 residues. V was pared by 5 bases and J by 0 bases, with 16 bases between.